Described below is a single TCR beta chain sequence and its context. The target antigen is unknown. The record originates from a study of CD8 T cells in Susac syndrome. Study results and caveats: The study conceded that relatively few individuals underwent its TCR sequencing and HLA analysis.

Sequencing of TCR beta drew on CD8+ and CD4+ T cells from blood. CD8+ and CD4+ T cells were negatively isolated; TEMRA cells were FACS-enriched. Random hexamers were used to reverse transcribe the RNA input (about 0.5 to 1 ug). TCRdb called the immunoSEQ multiplex PCR reads again in MiXCR, with one record for every CDR3 protein. There are around 200,000 distinct CDR3 sequences in the sample; approximately 90% occur only once, and 0.1% to 0.15% lies in the top ten. What was sequenced was CD8+ T cells from PBMCs. This sequence was found in a human donor with multiple sclerosis.

The chain's CDR3 is CSVWTGNEQFF. CDR3 DNA: TGCAGCGTCTGGACCGGGAATGAGCAGTTCTTC. J is TRBJ2-1 and V is TRBV29-1; D gene unclear. The CDR3 has 11 amino acids. Germline-derived CDR1 and CDR2 are SQVTM and ANQGSEA. The ends were cut back, 6 bases at V and 7 bases at J, with 10 bases in the middle.